Here is one T cell receptor beta chain with its context. Its antigen is not known. This sample is part of a study of shared clonotypes between healthy human individuals. Study-wide results and limits: A reduction in generation probabilities was seen for non-shared clonotypes relative to those shared by all four donors. For naive CD4 cells, around 5% of clonotypes were shared across a handful of donors.

The study drew all its donors from Caucasian adults living in Nashville, Tennessee. The authors divided CD4+ cells into CD45RA+ naive and CD45RA-negative memory subsets. Germline CDR1 is SQVTM and CDR2 is ANQGSEA. V was clipped by 7 bases and J by 2 bases, with 11 bases between them. CDR3 length: 12 amino acids. The method was immunoSEQ multiplex PCR; TCRdb's version includes in-frame clones alone and lacks a portion of them. The sample contains under 1,100,000 clones, about three quarters of which appear only once. V and J are TRBV29-1 and TRBJ2-5; D is perhaps TRBD2 (5 bases). The specimen was memory CD4+ T cells sorted from blood. The sample's subset: CD45RA-negative fraction. The receptor was isolated from a man between 18 and 29 years old in good health. CDR3 DNA sequence: TGCAGCGCGAACCCGGGGCAAGAGACCCAGTACTTC. This sequence encodes CSANPGQETQYF.